The 25 T cell receptor beta chains below were found in one sample sequenced in a study of molecular identifiers for immune sequencing clone quantification. TCRdb re-analysed the PCR reads in MiXCR, keeping a single row per CDR3 protein. The sample consists of more than 85,000 distinct CDR3 sequences, around 30% of them appearing once. The sample was naive CD8+ T cells from blood, with Jurkat cell RNA spiked in. As to subset: FACS-sorted CD8+CD4-CCR7+CD45RA+ naive T cells. Receptor source: a human donor in good health. Some libraries in this study had Jurkat cell RNA spiked in.

V gene TRBV6-5 combines with J gene TRBJ2-3, with a tentative D call TRBD1 (6 bases). Trimming took 3 bases from V and 4 from J, leaving 14 bases between them. Germline values: CDR1 MNHEY, CDR2 SVGAGI. The CDR3 loop spans 15 amino acids. The CDR3, as DNA: TGTGCCAGCAGTTATATGACAGGTGGGGCAGATACGCAGTATTTT. Its translation is CASSYMTGGADTQYF.

This clonotype came up many times. This chain joins TRBV19 and TRBJ1-5; no definite D call. Trimming took 5 bases from V and 0 from J, leaving 11 bases between them. The CDR3 spans 15 residues. Germline CDR1 is LNHDA and CDR2 is SQIVND (reference sequence). The CDR3 is CASSAGSYSNQPQHF. The CDR3 region has the DNA TGTGCCAGTAGTGCGGGGTCCTATAGCAATCAGCCCCAGCATTTT. Full variable domain (rest looked up from reference TRBV19 and TRBJ1-5): DGGITQSPKYLFRKEGQNVTLSCEQNLNHDAMYWYRQDPGQGLRLIYYSQIVNDFQKGDIAEGYSVSREKKESFPLTVTSAQKNPTAFYLCASSAGSYSNQPQHFGDGTRLSIL.

The chain is built from TRBV4-1 and TRBJ2-7, with TRBD1 matching over 8 bases. The length of the CDR3 is 13 residues. The V gene's germline CDR1 is MGHRA and CDR2 YSYEKL. V was pared by 3 bases and J by 3 bases, with 1 base of the junction left unmatched. CDR3 bases: TGCGCCAGCAGCCATGGACAGGGCTACGAGCAGTACTTC. Encoded protein: CASSHGQGYEQYF.

The V and J genes are TRBV28 and TRBJ2-2; either TRBD1 or TRBD2 may supply D (7 bases each). The germline V and J ends were trimmed by 3 bases and 3 bases, with 17 bases remaining between them. CDR3 length equals 17 residues. In germline, CDR1 is MDHEN, CDR2 SYDVKM. The CDR3 DNA is TGTGCCAGCAGTTTTGAGGGAGGGGGGACAGACACCGGGGAGCTGTTTTTT. It translates to CASSFEGGGTDTGELFF. The variable domain in full, completed from reference TRBV28 and TRBJ2-2, reads DVKVTQSSRYLVKRTGEKVFLECVQDMDHENMFWYRQDPGLGLRLIYFSYDVKMKEKGDIPEGYSVSREKKERFSLILESASTNQTSMYLCASSFEGGGTDTGELFFGEGSRLTVL.

V is TRBV25-1 and J is TRBJ2-7, with 9 nucleotides matching TRBD2. Per the germline V gene, CDR1 is MGHDK and CDR2 is SYGVNS. V dropped 2 bases and J dropped 2; count of bases not matched to a gene: 13. The CDR3 is 18 amino acids. In nucleotides, the CDR3 is TGTGCCAGCAGTGAAGGGCATCCATGGACTAGCGCTACCTACGAGCAGTACTTC. It encodes CASSEGHPWTSATYEQYF.

Regarding this clonotype: A much larger clone is a single base away; this may be a read error. The chain couples TRBV28 to TRBJ2-3; D unresolved. The CDR3 has 15 residues. Trimming removed 3 bases at V and 2 bases at J, with 12 bases between. Germline V gives CDR1 MDHEN, CDR2 SYDVKM. This chain's CDR3 is CASSFSGSYTDTQYF. Written as DNA, the CDR3 is TGTGCCAGCAGTTTCTCCGGATCTTACACAGATACGCAGTATTTT.

This clonotype was detected once. This chain connects TRBV10-2 to TRBJ2-5; 9 bases map to TRBD1. Unmatched junction bases numbered 17, after V lost 1 base and J lost 5 bases. Per germline, CDR1 WSHSY and CDR2 SAAADI. The CDR3 length is 19 residues. The CDR3, as DNA: TGCGCCAGCAGTGAGTGGGGGACAGGGAAAGTTTTGGGGGCCGAGACCCAGTACTTC. Translation gives CASSEWGTGKVLGAETQYF.

The J gene is TRBJ2-3, the V gene TRBV19, with D unresolved. V dropped 7 bases and J dropped 5 bases, with 10 bases sitting between them. The V gene's germline CDR1 is LNHDA and CDR2 SQIVND (reference sequence). CDR3 size: 12 residues. The CDR3 nucleotides are TGTGCCAGTAACAATGACAAAGATACGCAGTATTTT. Amino acid sequence: CASNNDKDTQYF.

This clonotype was detected many times. V is TRBV9 and J is TRBJ2-7; no clear D gene. Trimming cost V 4 bases and J 3 bases, with 11 bases left between them. Looked up from germline, CDR1 is SGDLS and CDR2 is YYNGEE. This CDR3 has 13 amino acids. The CDR3 region is CASSPSGDYEQYF. CDR3 nucleotide sequence: TGTGCCAGCAGCCCGAGTGGTGACTACGAGCAGTACTTC.

This sequence joins TRBV6-2 or TRBV6-3 and TRBJ2-2; D not resolved. The V and J ends lost 7 bases and 4 bases respectively, with 19 bases between them. CDR1 is MNHEY, CDR2 SVGEGT, per germline. The CDR3 has 16 residues. The CDR3 nucleotides read TGTGCCAGCACCCCCGTAGTGGGTCAGTTCACCGGGGAGCTGTTTTTT. This codes for CASTPVVGQFTGELFF.

This clonotype was seen a few times. With a much larger clone just one base away, this may be a read error. CDR3 coding DNA: TGTGCCAGCAGCTCCGCTCCCGGCTACGAGCAGTACTTC. Protein: CASSSAPGYEQYF. The V and J genes are TRBV7-2 and TRBJ2-7, with D hard to call. The V end was cut by 4 bases, the J end by 3 bases, with 10 bases between. Germline lookup yields CDR1 SGHTA and CDR2 FQGNSA. This CDR3 is built from 13 residues.

In this sample, this clonotype turned up a few times. The J gene is TRBJ2-2, the V gene TRBV9, with 7 bases identical to TRBD2. This CDR3 contains 15 residues. With V trimmed by 3 bases and J by 6 bases, 8 bases remained unmatched. CDR1 SGDLS and CDR2 YYNGEE come from the germline V gene. Here the CDR3 DNA reads TGTGCCAGCAGCGGGACTAGTTTTTCTTCCGGGGAGCTGTTTTTT. Its protein product is CASSGTSFSSGELFF.

V usage is TRBV29-1 and J usage is TRBJ2-7; tentative D call: TRBD1 (6 bases). V lost 3 bases, J lost 3 bases, and 24 bases lay in between. The CDR3 sequence is 17 residues long. CDR1 and CDR2 (germline): SQVTM, ANQGSEA. The CDR3 here is CSVEAGTSPSLVYEQYF. CDR3 in DNA: TGCAGCGTTGAGGCCGGGACATCCCCTAGTCTCGTCTACGAGCAGTACTTC.

V usage is TRBV4-3 and J usage is TRBJ1-1; D is unresolved. The CDR3 sequence is 13 residues long. V shed 4 bases and J shed 3 bases, with 9 bases lying between them. CDR1 is LGHNA, CDR2 YSLEER, per germline. The CDR3 DNA reads as TGCGCCAGCAGCCCGATTGCTTACACTGAAGCTTTCTTT. It specifies CASSPIAYTEAFF.

Comment on this clonotype: The CDR3 end shows no conserved phenylalanine or tryptophan, and so a read error is likely. CDR3: CASSPSGAGELFI. The CDR3 DNA reads TGTGCCAGCAGTCCGAGCGGGGCCGGGGAGCTGTTTATT. The chain carries TRBV27 and TRBJ2-2; 7 bases are a match to TRBD2. Losses at the gene ends were 5 bases for V and 6 bases for J; bases not matched to a gene: 3. This CDR3 is 13 amino acids long. Germline V gene lookup returns CDR1 MNHEY and CDR2 SMNVEV (reference sequence).

The J gene is TRBJ2-3, the V gene TRBV27; 7 nucleotides agree with TRBD2. CDR1 and CDR2 from the germline V gene are MNHEY and SMNVEV (reference sequence). J was trimmed by 0 bases and V by 5 bases; bases with no gene match: 11. The CDR3 consists of 17 residues. The CDR3 is CASSIPSISGSTDTQYF. Here the CDR3 DNA reads TGTGCCAGCAGTATACCGTCGATTAGCGGGAGCACAGATACGCAGTATTTT.

This clonotype has at least ten counts. The rearrangement uses TRBV28 and TRBJ2-7, with D unclear. The CDR3 extends over 12 amino acids. V was trimmed by 5 bases and J by 2 bases, leaving 7 bases between them. CDR1 is MDHEN and CDR2 is SYDVKM in the germline V gene. The CDR3 coding sequence is TGTGCCAGCAGTCTCCGGACCTACGAGCAGTACTTC. Amino acids: CASSLRTYEQYF.

The chain combines TRBV3-1 with TRBJ1-1; TRBD1 is a possible D gene (6 bases). Germline V CDR1 and CDR2: LGHDT, YNNKEL (reference sequence). Trimming cost V 0 bases and J 7 bases, with 9 bases left between them. The CDR3 loop spans 13 amino acids. The CDR3 is CASSQERGHEAFF. The DNA of the CDR3 is TGTGCCAGCAGCCAAGAGCGGGGGCATGAAGCTTTCTTT.

The V call is TRBV4-3, the J call TRBJ2-3; 7 bases match TRBD2. The germline V gene encodes CDR1 LGHNA and CDR2 YSLEER. V was clipped by 4 bases and J by 2 bases; unmatched bases: 3. The CDR3 consists of 14 residues. The CDR3 DNA reads TGCGCCAGCAGCCTCGGACTAGTCACAGATACGCAGTATTTT. It yields the protein CASSLGLVTDTQYF.

This chain connects TRBV14 to TRBJ2-7, with D possibly matching TRBD2 (6 bases). CDR1 and CDR2 from the germline V gene are SGHDN and FVKESK. V lost 4 bases to trimming and J lost 6 bases, with 13 bases between them. This CDR3 comprises 13 residues. The CDR3 region is CASSLGSAFEQYF. The DNA of the CDR3 is TGTGCCAGCAGCCTCGGGAGCGCCTTCGAGCAGTACTTC.

A note on this clonotype: A much larger clone sits a single nucleotide away, making a read error possible. The conserved phenylalanine or tryptophan normally closing the CDR3 is absent here, so this likely arose from a read error. The chain recombines TRBV2 with TRBJ1-1; D is uncertain. The germline V gene has CDR1 SNHLY and CDR2 FYNNEI. Trimming took 6 bases from V and 7 from J, leaving 12 bases between them. The CDR3 has 12 residues. The CDR3 DNA reads as TGTGCCAGCAGGGGGTTTGGACGTGAAGCTTTCTAT. Protein: CASRGFGREAFY.

The table lists this clonotype with a few counts. The chain links TRBV6-4 to TRBJ1-1; D ambiguous. The CDR3 contains 12 residues. The germline V gene encodes CDR1 MRHNA and CDR2 SNTAGT. Trimming pared 6 bases from V and 4 bases from J, leaving 9 bases between. This CDR3 reads CASRAVLTEAFF. The CDR3 nucleotides read TGTGCCAGCAGGGCCGTACTCACTGAAGCTTTCTTT.

This clonotype was seen a few times. A much bigger clone sits one base away, suggesting this may be a read error. V is TRBV28 and J is TRBJ1-1, with a tentative D call TRBD1 (5 bases). With 8 bases removed from V and 5 bases from J, the gap between germline ends came to 18 bases. The CDR3 covers 14 residues. Per the germline V gene, CDR1 is MDHEN and CDR2 is SYDVKM. CDR3 residues: CASGPRTRGTEAFF. The CDR3 DNA reads TGTGCCAGCGGTCCACGCACTCGGGGGACTGAAGCTTTCTTT. Based on the CDR3 plus reference TRBV28 and TRBJ1-1, the full variable domain is DVKVTQSSRYLVKRTGEKVFLECVQDMDHENMFWYRQDPGLGLRLIYFSYDVKMKEKGDIPEGYSVSREKKERFSLILESASTNQTSMYLCASGPRTRGTEAFFGQGTRLTVV.

This clonotype was seen only a few times. The V gene is TRBV3-1, the J gene TRBJ2-3, with TRBD1 as a possible D gene (6 bases). There are 16 residues in the CDR3. V was clipped by 6 bases and J by 5 bases, with 21 bases between them. Looked up from germline, CDR1 is LGHDT and CDR2 is YNNKEL (reference sequence). CDR3 coding DNA: TGTGCCAGCAGTCATAAGGACAGAGACCTTCAAGATACGCAGTATTTT. This gives the protein CASSHKDRDLQDTQYF.

This sequence joins TRBV9 and TRBJ1-6; D is uncertain. Germline V CDR1 and CDR2: SGDLS, YYNGEE. With 0 bases removed from V and 5 bases from J, the gap between germline ends came to 9 bases. This CDR3 has 15 residues. The CDR3 here is CASSVGPGDNSPLHF. In DNA, the CDR3 is TGTGCCAGCAGCGTAGGACCAGGAGATAATTCACCCCTCCACTTT.